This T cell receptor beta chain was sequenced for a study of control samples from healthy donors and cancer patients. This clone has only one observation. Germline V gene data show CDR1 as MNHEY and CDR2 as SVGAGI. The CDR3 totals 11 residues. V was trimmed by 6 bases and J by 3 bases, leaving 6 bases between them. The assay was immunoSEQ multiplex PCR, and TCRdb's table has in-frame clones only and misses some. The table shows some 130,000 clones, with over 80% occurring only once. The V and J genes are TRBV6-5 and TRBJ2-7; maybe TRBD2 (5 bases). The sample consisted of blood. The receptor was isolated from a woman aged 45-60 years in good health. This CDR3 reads CASRGSYEQYF. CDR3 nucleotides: TGTGCCAGCAGGGGGAGCTACGAGCAGTACTTC.